The clone carrying this T cell receptor beta chain was counted a single time. Its antigen is as yet unknown. The data originate from a study of blood T cells in healthy people across ages. With V trimmed by 6 bases and J by 5 bases, 10 bases remained unmatched. The CDR3 totals 15 residues. Findings and limits, study-wide: Per million T cells, TCR beta diversity dropped roughly linearly as age increased.

PCR was performed a second time for roughly 7 to 11 cycles using a sample-barcoded 5' primer and a J-beta primer mix. MiXCR, run by TCRdb on the 5' RACE reads, gives a single entry per CDR3 protein. Of more than 600,000 distinct CDR3 sequences listed, 25% are singletons. Another study also made use of these data, one on T cells of mothers and their children. That investigation notes: A slight, non-significant increase in overlap was found for related mother-child pairs relative to unrelated pairs.

The chain joins TRBV12-3 or TRBV12-4 to TRBJ2-5; 9 bases are a match to TRBD1. The receptor was derived from a boy younger than 18 in good health. The sample was blood. CDR3 DNA sequence: TGTGCCAGCAGCCCCCGGGACAGGGAAGAGGAGACCCAGTACTTC. Translation: CASSPRDREEETQYF.